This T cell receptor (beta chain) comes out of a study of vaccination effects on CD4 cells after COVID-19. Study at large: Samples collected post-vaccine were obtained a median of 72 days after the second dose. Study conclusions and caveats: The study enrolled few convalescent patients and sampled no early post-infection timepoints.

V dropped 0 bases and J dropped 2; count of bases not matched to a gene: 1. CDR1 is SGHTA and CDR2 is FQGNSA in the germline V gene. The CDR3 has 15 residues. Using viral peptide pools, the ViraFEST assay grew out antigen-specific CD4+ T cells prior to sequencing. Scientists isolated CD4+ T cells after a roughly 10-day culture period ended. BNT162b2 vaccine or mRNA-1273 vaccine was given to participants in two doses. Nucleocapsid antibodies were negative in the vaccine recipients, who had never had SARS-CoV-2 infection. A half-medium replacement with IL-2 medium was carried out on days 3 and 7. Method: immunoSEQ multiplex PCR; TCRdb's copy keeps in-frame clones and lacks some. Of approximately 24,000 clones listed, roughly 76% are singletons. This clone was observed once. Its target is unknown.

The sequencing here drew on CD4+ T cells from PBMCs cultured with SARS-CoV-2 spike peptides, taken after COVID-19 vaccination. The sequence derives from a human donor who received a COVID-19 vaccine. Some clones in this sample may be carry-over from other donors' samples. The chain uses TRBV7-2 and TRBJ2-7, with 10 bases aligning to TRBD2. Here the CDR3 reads CASSLAAGGPYEQYV. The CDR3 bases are TGTGCCAGCAGCTTAGCAGCGGGGGGGCCCTACGAGCAGTACGTC.